This T cell receptor (beta chain) was sequenced for a study of OX40 agonist ivuxolimab in advanced cancers. Whole-study context: Patients treated during dose escalation were battling hepatocellular carcinoma, melanoma, renal cell or head and neck cancer.

Produced via immunoSEQ multiplex PCR; TCRdb's table is partial and in-frame only. The repertoire has just over 60,000 clones, approximately 90% of them found once; the top ten carry roughly an eighth. The CDR3 totals 15 residues. Germline V gene sequence: CDR1 ENHRY, CDR2 SYGVKD. With 2 bases clipped from V and 1 base from J, the junction kept 3 bases outside the gene matches. Any history of autoimmune disease or systemic immunosuppression disqualified patients. The clonotype comes from an adult with an advanced solid tumor such as melanoma, head and neck, liver or kidney cancer. The sample here was CD4+ or CD8+ T cells sorted from blood, taken in a trial of the OX40 agonist ivuxolimab. The V gene is TRBV10-3, the J gene TRBJ1-1; TRBD1 matches at 8 bases. CDR3 nucleotide sequence: TGTGCCATCAGTGAGAGGGACAGGAAGAACACTGAAGCTTTCTTT. Translating gives CAISERDRKNTEAFF.